This note documents a single T cell receptor (beta chain) sequence. No antigen is known for it. The data stem from a study of T cells in Graves' hyperthyroidism and ophthalmopathy. Study-level information: Peripheral blood was drawn at first diagnosis, prior to all treatment.

Points from the study as a whole: Within blood appeared most thyroid clonotypes that had expanded above 0.001.

Amplification targeted TCR beta CDR3 regions from RNA transcripts. A set of HTBI primers served as the primers for a first-round RT-PCR of the TCR CDR3. TCRdb re-called the multiplex PCR reads with MiXCR, one entry per CDR3 protein. The profile shows about 520,000 distinct CDR3 sequences, less than 25% of them singletons. The junction had 8 bases not matched to a gene; V was cut back by 8 bases and J by 2 bases. The germline gives CDR1 MNHNS, CDR2 SASEGT. The CDR3 totals 14 residues. The chain is built from TRBV6-1 and TRBJ2-7; 8 nucleotides line up with TRBD2. The sequencing sample was made of blood. The TCR sequence derives from a man younger than 35 with Graves' hyperthyroidism. The CDR3, as DNA: TGTGCCAGCTTAACCAGCGGGGGTACCTACGAGCAGTACTTC. Residues: CASLTSGGTYEQYF.